These 32 T cell receptor beta chains share one sample of origin, sequenced in a study of T cell repertoires in cytomegalovirus infection. Each CDR3 protein gets one entry after TCRdb re-called the reads with MiXCR. The repertoire holds fewer than 300,000 distinct CDR3 sequences, with 25% as singletons. Sequenced: PBMCs. These receptors all stem from a human donor in good health (CMV status not recorded). Some clones in this sample may be carry-over from other donors' samples.

CDR3 amino acids: CASSVGSKNTEAFF. In DNA, the CDR3 is TGTGCCAGCAGCGTAGGAAGTAAGAACACTGAAGCTTTCTTT. The chain is built from TRBV9 and TRBJ1-1, with D hard to call. This CDR3 region has 14 residues. From germline, CDR1 is SGDLS and CDR2 YYNGEE. Trimming stripped 0 bases from V and 1 base from J, with 7 bases between.

This clonotype was seen a few times. The chain couples TRBV20-1 to TRBJ2-3; 9 bases are shared with TRBD2. CDR1 DFQATT and CDR2 SNEGSKA come from the germline V gene (reference sequence). The CDR3 loop spans 15 amino acids. Trimming at V came to 1 base and at J to 4 bases, leaving 6 bases not matched to a gene. The chain's CDR3 is CSARGRREGPDTQYF. The CDR3 coding sequence is TGCAGTGCTAGAGGGAGGCGGGAGGGCCCAGATACGCAGTATTTT.

The V call is TRBV6-2 or TRBV6-3, the J call TRBJ2-3; D assignment may be TRBD1 or TRBD2 (5 bases each). Germline CDR1 reads MNHEY; CDR2 reads SVGEGT. The CDR3 totals 15 residues. Between the trimmed V and J ends, which lost 6 bases and 5 bases, there was a span of 18 bases. The CDR3 protein is CASSLIGTAGDTQYF. The DNA for the CDR3 is TGTGCCAGCAGCCTAATCGGGACCGCGGGAGATACGCAGTATTTT.

The gene calls are TRBV7-3 and TRBJ2-1, with 9 bases matching TRBD2. The germline V gene encodes CDR1 SGHTA and CDR2 FQGTGA. The J segment lost 7 bases and the V segment lost 5 bases, leaving 9 bases of the junction unmatched. This CDR3 region has 15 residues. CDR3 DNA: TGTGCCAGCAGCATTACAGCGGGGGGAGGGAATGAGCAGTTCTTC. Translating it yields CASSITAGGGNEQFF.

Ten or more counts support this clonotype. The chain employs TRBV7-2 and TRBJ2-1; 9 bases fit TRBD2. This CDR3 spans 16 amino acids. Per germline, CDR1 SGHTA and CDR2 FQGNSA. V was clipped by 1 base and J by 4 bases; unmatched bases: 5. This chain's CDR3 is CASSLVAGGDYNEQFF. The CDR3 bases are TGTGCCAGCAGCTTAGTCGCGGGAGGGGATTACAATGAGCAGTTCTTC.

The sample holds a few counts of this clonotype. The rearrangement links TRBV20-1 to TRBJ2-3, with 9 bases identical to TRBD2. Per the germline V gene, CDR1 is DFQATT and CDR2 is SNEGSKA (reference sequence). The CDR3 loop spans 15 amino acids. V shed 5 bases and J 3 bases; nucleotides not matched to a gene: 9. In DNA form, the CDR3 reads TGCAGTGCTCCCTTGCGCGGGGGGGTAACAGATACGCAGTATTTT. This gives the protein CSAPLRGGVTDTQYF.

The sample holds a few counts of this clonotype. The genes are TRBV7-9 and TRBJ2-6; unclear D gene. Germline-derived CDR1 and CDR2 are SEHNR and FQNEAQ (reference sequence). CDR3 length: 15 residues. Trimming stripped 5 bases from V and 0 bases from J, with 8 bases between. Here the CDR3 reads CASSPVSSGANVLTF. Written as DNA, the CDR3 is TGTGCCAGCAGCCCAGTGAGCTCTGGGGCCAACGTCCTGACTTTC.

This clonotype was found a few times. The rearrangement uses TRBV27 and TRBJ1-5; a weak D match, TRBD1 (5 bases). The length of the CDR3 is 17 residues. The ends were cut back, 1 base at V and 7 bases at J, with 20 bases in the middle. CDR1 and CDR2 from the germline V gene are MNHEY and SMNVEV (reference sequence). CDR3 bases: TGTGCCAGCAGTTTATTTCAGGGAGGGAATGAACAGCAGCCCCAGCATTTT. This translates into CASSLFQGGNEQQPQHF.

About this clonotype: A much bigger clone sits one base away, suggesting this may be a read error. This rearrangement joins TRBV7-1 to TRBJ2-1; 8 positions agree with TRBD1. TRBV7-1 is known as an ORF, though its function is uncertain. This CDR3 contains 15 residues. The CDR3 bases are TGTGCCAGCAACTCATCCCGGACAGGGCTTAATGAGCAGTTCTTC. Translated: CASNSSRTGLNEQFF.

The gene calls are TRBV28 and TRBJ1-2, with 7 bases matching TRBD1. This CDR3 spans 13 amino acids. Germline CDR1 is MDHEN and CDR2 is SYDVKM. After removal of 6 bases from V and 4 bases from J, the junction contained 5 bases not matched to a gene. CDR3 sequence reads: CASSEDRLYGYTF. The CDR3 DNA sequence: TGTGCCAGCAGCGAGGACAGGCTCTATGGCTACACCTTC.

The chain joins TRBV24-1 to TRBJ1-1; 8 positions agree with TRBD1. The J segment lost 3 bases and the V segment lost 6 bases, leaving 2 bases of the junction unmatched. From germline, CDR1 is KGHDR and CDR2 SFDVKD. The CDR3 is 13 amino acids. For the CDR3, the DNA is TGTGCCACCAGTTACAGGGGGGACACTGAAGCTTTCTTT. Translating it yields CATSYRGDTEAFF.

The rearrangement joins TRBV28 to TRBJ2-7, with 7 bases that match TRBD2. Germline CDR1 reads MDHEN; CDR2 reads SYDVKM. CDR3 size: 13 residues. Losses at the gene ends were 3 bases for V and 3 bases for J; bases not matched to a gene: 2. The CDR3 region has the DNA TGTGCCAGCAGTTTCCTAGCGGTCTACGAGCAGTACTTC. As protein: CASSFLAVYEQYF.

The chain carries TRBV5-1 and TRBJ1-5, with D uncertain. The CDR3 spans 15 residues. Germline CDR1 and CDR2: SGHRS and YFSETQ. Trimming removed 0 bases at V and 4 bases at J, with 11 bases between. CDR3 region: CASSLGDLGNQPQHF. The CDR3 DNA is TGCGCCAGCAGCTTGGGGGATTTAGGGAATCAGCCCCAGCATTTT.

The gene calls are TRBV5-1 and TRBJ2-2; D not certain. The germline V gene encodes CDR1 SGHRS and CDR2 YFSETQ. There are 14 residues in the CDR3. The V end was cut by 0 bases, the J end by 8 bases, with 11 bases between. For the CDR3, the DNA is TGCGCCAGCAGCTTGGCGGTTCAGCAAGGGGAGCTGTTTTTT. Translating gives CASSLAVQQGELFF.

V usage is TRBV7-9 and J usage is TRBJ2-7; tentatively, D is TRBD1 or TRBD2 (6 bases each). The CDR3 is made up of 11 amino acids. V lost 10 bases and J lost 12, with 19 bases in between. Looked up from germline, CDR1 is SEHNR and CDR2 is FQNEAQ (reference sequence). CDR3 amino acids: CATEQGRGTYF. CDR3 nucleotides: TGTGCCACAGAACAGGGCCGCGGGACGTACTTC.

V usage is TRBV20-1 and J usage is TRBJ1-5; D might be TRBD1 (6 bases). Per germline, CDR1 DFQATT and CDR2 SNEGSKA (reference sequence). The CDR3 spans 13 residues. V was trimmed by 7 bases and J by 3 bases, leaving 13 bases between them. CDR3 sequence (DNA): TGCAGTGTCTTACAGGGACCCAATCAGCCCCAGCATTTT. This codes for CSVLQGPNQPQHF.

This clonotype occurred a few times. The CDR3 spells CSAPTGGGTQYF. The CDR3 DNA sequence: TGCAGTGCCCCGACTGGGGGAGGGACCCAGTACTTC. The chain has TRBV20-1 and TRBJ2-5; D might be TRBD2 (6 bases). The CDR3 consists of 12 residues. The germline V and J ends were trimmed by 6 bases and 7 bases, with 15 bases remaining between them. Germline CDR1 DFQATT, CDR2 SNEGSKA (reference sequence).

This clonotype was observed a few times. The V and J genes are TRBV6-2 or TRBV6-3 and TRBJ2-7; a possible D gene is TRBD2 (6 bases). Germline V gene data show CDR1 as MNHEY and CDR2 as SVGEGT. V lost 6 bases and J lost 3, with 18 bases in between. CDR3 size: 15 residues. The CDR3 DNA reads as TGTGCCAGCAGCGGACACGGGCTAGCGATCTACGAGCAGTACTTC. Translation gives CASSGHGLAIYEQYF.

The V call is TRBV6-2 or TRBV6-3, the J call TRBJ2-2; 8 bases align to TRBD2. The germline gives CDR1 MNHEY, CDR2 SVGEGT. The CDR3 is 17 residues long. The J segment lost 2 bases and the V segment lost 6 bases, leaving 11 bases of the junction unmatched. CDR3 protein: CASSPPGLAANTGELFF. The CDR3 nucleotides read TGTGCCAGCAGCCCTCCTGGACTAGCAGCTAACACCGGGGAGCTGTTTTTT.

The CDR3 loop reads CASSPGTSGRRETQYF. CDR3 bases: TGTGCCAGTAGCCCCGGGACTAGCGGGAGGCGAGAGACCCAGTACTTC. The chain has TRBV19 and TRBJ2-5; 15 positions match TRBD2. J gave up 4 bases and V 6 bases, and 6 bases lay outside the gene matches. CDR1 and CDR2 from the germline V gene are LNHDA and SQIVND (reference sequence). CDR3 length: 16 residues. The whole variable domain, remainder taken from reference TRBV19 and TRBJ2-5, is DGGITQSPKYLFRKEGQNVTLSCEQNLNHDAMYWYRQDPGQGLRLIYYSQIVNDFQKGDIAEGYSVSREKKESFPLTVTSAQKNPTAFYLCASSPGTSGRRETQYFGPGTRLLVL.

This clonotype was picked up many times. The chain combines TRBV7-9 with TRBJ2-5; 8 nucleotides align to TRBD1. V was pared by 6 bases and J by 2 bases, with 14 bases of the junction left unmatched. Germline loops: CDR1 SEHNR, CDR2 FQNEAQ (reference sequence). The CDR3 runs to 17 residues. The CDR3, as DNA: TGTGCCAGCAGGCTAGGGTGGATACAGGGGGATCAAGAGACCCAGTACTTC. Amino acids: CASRLGWIQGDQETQYF.

This clonotype was detected only a few times. A read error may account for a junction end that differs from germline. The gene calls are TRBV20-1 and TRBJ2-1; 12 nucleotides match TRBD2. The CDR3 contains 13 residues. Germline V gives CDR1 DFQATT, CDR2 SNEGSKA (reference sequence). CDR3 residues: CSARDTQTSGSAF. The CDR3 coding sequence is TGCAGTGCTAGAGACACCCAGACTAGCGGGAGCGCCTTC.

The chain is built from TRBV20-1 and TRBJ2-7; a possible D gene is TRBD2 (6 bases). The CDR3 loop spans 13 amino acids. The germline V gene encodes CDR1 DFQATT and CDR2 SNEGSKA (reference sequence). The V end lost 2 bases, the J end lost 6 bases, and 14 bases lay between the germline ends. The CDR3 DNA is TGCAGTGCTAGATATGCACTAGCCGGCGAGCAGTACTTC. It codes for CSARYALAGEQYF.

This clonotype was seen only a few times. The chain combines TRBV12-3 or TRBV12-4 with TRBJ1-2; the match to TRBD1 covers 8 bases. After removal of 5 bases from V and 8 bases from J, the junction contained 7 bases not matched to a gene. This CDR3 spans 13 amino acids. This chain's CDR3 is CASSLGQGWGYTF. Written as DNA, the CDR3 is TGTGCCAGCAGTCTCGGACAGGGCTGGGGCTACACCTTC.

This clonotype was detected a few times. The CDR3 bases are TGTGCCAGCAGAACAGGGCCTAGCACAGATACGCAGTATTTT. Residues: CASRTGPSTDTQYF. The V call is TRBV12-3 or TRBV12-4, the J call TRBJ2-3; TRBD1 might be the D (6 bases). The CDR3 is made up of 14 amino acids. Trimming shortened V by 6 bases and J by 0 bases, and 10 bases separated the two germline ends.

The chain carries TRBV23-1 and TRBJ2-7, with TRBD2 identical over 7 bases. Being an ORF, TRBV23-1 has a function that is uncertain. V shed 8 bases, J shed 3 bases, and the junction held 13 bases outside the gene matches. CDR3 length equals 15 residues. The CDR3 DNA reads TGCGCCAGCGCGCCAGGGAGGGTGAGGGTCTACGAGCAGTACTTC. Translation gives CASAPGRVRVYEQYF.

The gene calls are TRBV7-9 and TRBJ2-4; possibly TRBD2 for D (6 bases). Trimming shortened V by 4 bases and J by 6 bases, and 13 bases separated the two germline ends. The CDR3 has 14 residues. Germline loops: CDR1 SEHNR, CDR2 FQNEAQ (reference sequence). CDR3 region: CASSSTGVRNIQYF. In DNA, the CDR3 is TGTGCCAGCAGCTCGACGGGGGTCAGAAACATTCAGTACTTC.

The CDR3 DNA reads as TGCGCCAGCAGTGAGTTGGGAGGGGAGAATCAGCCCCAGCATTTT. The encoded protein is CASSELGGENQPQHF. The rearrangement links TRBV10-2 to TRBJ1-5, with D possibly being TRBD1 (5 bases). Germline V gives CDR1 WSHSY, CDR2 SAAADI. Trimming took 1 base from V and 4 from J, leaving 11 bases between them. The CDR3 has 15 amino acids.

This clonotype was seen more than once but under ten times. The chain carries TRBV6-6 and TRBJ1-4; the match to TRBD1 covers 9 bases. This CDR3 spans 13 amino acids. The V segment lost 5 bases and the J segment 11 bases; nucleotides outside the gene matches: 6. CDR1 is MNHNY and CDR2 is SVGAGI in the germline V gene (reference sequence). The CDR3 coding sequence is TGTGCCAGCAGTCAAGGACAGGGGAGGAAACTGTTTTTT. Amino acid sequence: CASSQGQGRKLFF.

This clonotype was seen more than once but under ten times. The chain links TRBV6-6 to TRBJ1-4, with D uncertain. V lost 0 bases and J 0 bases, leaving 11 bases between the germline ends. Germline CDR1 MNHNY, CDR2 SVGAGI (reference sequence). CDR3 length: 17 amino acids. The CDR3 DNA reads TGTGCCAGCAGTTACTCAGGTCAAGCTACAACTAATGAAAAACTGTTTTTT. Protein sequence: CASSYSGQATTNEKLFF.

V usage is TRBV10-3 and J usage is TRBJ1-6; D perhaps matches TRBD1 (5 bases). The CDR3 covers 15 residues. Trimming took off 2 bases at V and 7 bases at J, with 12 bases between the two ends. Germline CDR1 reads ENHRY; CDR2 reads SYGVKD. The CDR3 coding sequence is TGTGCCATCAGTGAGAGGGAAAAGGGGAATTCACCCCTCCACTTT. Its protein is CAISEREKGNSPLHF.

This clonotype was recorded at least ten times. The V and J genes are TRBV12-3 or TRBV12-4 and TRBJ1-5, with D tentatively TRBD1 (5 bases). Deletions cut 5 bases from V and 7 bases from J, with 18 bases between. This CDR3 region has 15 residues. CDR3 sequence: CASSTRTGGSQPQHF. CDR3 DNA sequence: TGTGCCAGCAGTACGCGGACGGGGGGAAGCCAGCCCCAGCATTTT.